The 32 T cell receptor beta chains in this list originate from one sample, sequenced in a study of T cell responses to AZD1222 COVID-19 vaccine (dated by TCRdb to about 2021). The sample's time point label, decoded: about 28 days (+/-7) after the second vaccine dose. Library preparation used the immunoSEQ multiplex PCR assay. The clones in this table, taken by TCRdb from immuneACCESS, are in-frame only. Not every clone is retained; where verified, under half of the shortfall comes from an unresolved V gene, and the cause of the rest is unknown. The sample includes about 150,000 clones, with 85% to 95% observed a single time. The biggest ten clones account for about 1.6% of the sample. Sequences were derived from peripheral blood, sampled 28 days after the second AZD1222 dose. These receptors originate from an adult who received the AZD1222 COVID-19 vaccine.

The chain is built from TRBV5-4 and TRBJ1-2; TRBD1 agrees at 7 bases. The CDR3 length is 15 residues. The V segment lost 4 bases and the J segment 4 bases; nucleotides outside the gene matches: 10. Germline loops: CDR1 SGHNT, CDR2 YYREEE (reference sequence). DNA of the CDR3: TGTGCCAGCAGCCCCAACAGGGGTTCGGCCTATGGCTACACCTTC. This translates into CASSPNRGSAYGYTF.

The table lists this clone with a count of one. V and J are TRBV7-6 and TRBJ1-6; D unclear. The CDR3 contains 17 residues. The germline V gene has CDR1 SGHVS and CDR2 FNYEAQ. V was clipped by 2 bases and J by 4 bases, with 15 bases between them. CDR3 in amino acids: CASSLKVPGAYNSPLHF. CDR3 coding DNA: TGTGCCAGCAGCTTAAAGGTTCCGGGAGCTTATAATTCACCCCTCCACTTT.

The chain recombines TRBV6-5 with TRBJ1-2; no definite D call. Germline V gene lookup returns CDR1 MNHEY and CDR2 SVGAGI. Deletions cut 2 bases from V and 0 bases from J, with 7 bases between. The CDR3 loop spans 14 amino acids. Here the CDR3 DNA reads TGTGCCAGCAGTTACGCTAGTACTAACTATGGCTACACCTTC. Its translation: CASSYASTNYGYTF.

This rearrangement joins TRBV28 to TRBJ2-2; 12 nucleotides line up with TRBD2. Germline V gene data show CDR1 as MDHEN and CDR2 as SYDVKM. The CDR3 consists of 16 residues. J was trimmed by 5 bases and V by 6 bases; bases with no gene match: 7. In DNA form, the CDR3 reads TGTGCCAGCAGCCCTATAGGACTAGCGGGGACCGGGGAGCTGTTTTTT. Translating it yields CASSPIGLAGTGELFF.

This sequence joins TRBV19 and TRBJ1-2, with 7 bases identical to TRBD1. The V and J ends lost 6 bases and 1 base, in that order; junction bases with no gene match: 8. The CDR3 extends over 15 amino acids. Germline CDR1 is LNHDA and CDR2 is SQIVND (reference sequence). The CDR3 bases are TGTGCCAGTAGCCTCAGGGGGGTGAATAACTATGGCTACACCTTC. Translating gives CASSLRGVNNYGYTF.

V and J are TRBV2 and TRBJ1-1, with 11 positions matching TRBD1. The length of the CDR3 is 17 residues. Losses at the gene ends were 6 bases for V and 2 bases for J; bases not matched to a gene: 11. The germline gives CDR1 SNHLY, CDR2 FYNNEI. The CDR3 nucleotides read TGTGCCAGCAGGGGCCAACCGGGACAGGGGGGTAACACTGAAGCTTTCTTT. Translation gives CASRGQPGQGGNTEAFF.

CDR3 in amino acids: CASSTLVDNEQFF. CDR3 sequence (DNA): TGTGCCAGCTCTACTTTAGTAGACAATGAGCAGTTCTTC. This sequence joins TRBV18 and TRBJ2-1; the D is unclear. Germline V gives CDR1 KGHSH, CDR2 LQKENI. CDR3 size: 13 residues. The ends were cut back, 6 bases at V and 5 bases at J, with 11 bases in the middle. Combining the CDR3 with reference TRBV18 and TRBJ2-1 gives the whole variable domain NAGVMQNPRHLVRRRGQEARLRCSPMKGHSHVYWYRQLPEEGLKFMVYLQKENIIDESGMPKERFSAEFPKEGPSILRIQQVVRGDSAAYFCASSTLVDNEQFFGPGTRLTVL.

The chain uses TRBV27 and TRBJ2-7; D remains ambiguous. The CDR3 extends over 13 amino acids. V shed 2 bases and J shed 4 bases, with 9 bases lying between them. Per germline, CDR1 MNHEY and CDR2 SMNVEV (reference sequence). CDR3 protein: CASSLGQDYEQYF. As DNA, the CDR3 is TGTGCCAGCAGTTTAGGTCAGGATTACGAGCAGTACTTC.

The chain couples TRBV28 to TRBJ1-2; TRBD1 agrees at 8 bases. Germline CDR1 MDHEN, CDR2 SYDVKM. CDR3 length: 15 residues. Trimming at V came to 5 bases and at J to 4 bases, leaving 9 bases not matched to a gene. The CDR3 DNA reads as TGTGCCAGCAGTACCGGACAGGGCCTTCTCTATGGCTACACCTTC. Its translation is CASSTGQGLLYGYTF.

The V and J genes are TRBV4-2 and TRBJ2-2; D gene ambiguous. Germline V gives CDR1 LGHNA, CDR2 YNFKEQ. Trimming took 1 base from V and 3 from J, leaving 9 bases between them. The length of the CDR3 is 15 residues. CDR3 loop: CASSQVDPDTGELFF. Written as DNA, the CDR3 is TGTGCCAGCAGCCAAGTGGACCCTGACACCGGGGAGCTGTTTTTT.

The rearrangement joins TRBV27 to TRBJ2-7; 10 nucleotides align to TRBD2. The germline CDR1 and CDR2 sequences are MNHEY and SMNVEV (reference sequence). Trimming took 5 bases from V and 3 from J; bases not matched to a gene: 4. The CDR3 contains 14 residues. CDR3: CASSASGGDYEQYF. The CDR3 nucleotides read TGTGCCAGCAGTGCTAGCGGGGGTGACTACGAGCAGTACTTC.

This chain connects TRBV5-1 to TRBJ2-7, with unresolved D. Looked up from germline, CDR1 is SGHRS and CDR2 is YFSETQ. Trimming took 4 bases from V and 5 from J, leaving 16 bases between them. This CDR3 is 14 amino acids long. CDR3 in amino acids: CASSLGTVLNEQYF. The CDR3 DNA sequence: TGCGCCAGCAGCCTCGGTACCGTACTCAACGAGCAGTACTTC.

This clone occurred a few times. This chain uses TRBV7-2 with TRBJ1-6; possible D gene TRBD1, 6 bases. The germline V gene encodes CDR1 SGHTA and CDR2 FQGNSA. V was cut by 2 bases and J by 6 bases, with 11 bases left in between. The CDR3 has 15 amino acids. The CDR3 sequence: CASSLSGTPNSPLHF. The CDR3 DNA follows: TGTGCCAGCAGCTTATCCGGGACACCTAATTCACCCCTCCACTTT.

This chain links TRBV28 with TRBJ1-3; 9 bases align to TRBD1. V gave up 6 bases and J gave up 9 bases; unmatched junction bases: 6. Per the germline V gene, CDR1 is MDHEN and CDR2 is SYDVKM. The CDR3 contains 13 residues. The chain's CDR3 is CASRRTGAVTIYF. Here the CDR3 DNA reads TGTGCCAGCAGAAGGACAGGGGCGGTCACCATATATTTT.

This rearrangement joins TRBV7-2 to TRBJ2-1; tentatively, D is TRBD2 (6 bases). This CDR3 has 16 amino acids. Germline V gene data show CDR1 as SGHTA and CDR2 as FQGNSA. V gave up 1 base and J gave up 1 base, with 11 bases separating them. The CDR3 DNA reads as TGTGCCAGCAGCTTAGGGGCGGGGCGATCCTACAATGAGCAGTTCTTC. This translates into CASSLGAGRSYNEQFF.

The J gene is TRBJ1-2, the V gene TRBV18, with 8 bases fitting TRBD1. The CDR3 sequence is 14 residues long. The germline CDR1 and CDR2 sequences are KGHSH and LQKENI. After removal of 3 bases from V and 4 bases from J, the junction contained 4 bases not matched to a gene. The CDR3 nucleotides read TGTGCCAGCTCACCGGGGGGGACAGGCTATGGCTACACCTTC. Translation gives CASSPGGTGYGYTF.

The CDR3 loop is CASSLARPNTEAFF. The CDR3 nucleotides are TGTGCCAGCAGTTTGGCACGGCCGAACACTGAAGCTTTCTTT. J is TRBJ1-1 and V is TRBV27; D gene uncertain. Germline CDR1 MNHEY, CDR2 SMNVEV (reference sequence). The CDR3 totals 14 residues. Trimming left V 3 bases short and J 1 base short, with 9 bases between.

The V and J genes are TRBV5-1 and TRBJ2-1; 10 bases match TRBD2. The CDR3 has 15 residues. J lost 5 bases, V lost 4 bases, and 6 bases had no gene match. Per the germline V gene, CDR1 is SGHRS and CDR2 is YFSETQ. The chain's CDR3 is CASSRKREGNNEQFF. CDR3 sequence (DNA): TGCGCCAGCAGCCGGAAGCGGGAGGGAAACAATGAGCAGTTCTTC.

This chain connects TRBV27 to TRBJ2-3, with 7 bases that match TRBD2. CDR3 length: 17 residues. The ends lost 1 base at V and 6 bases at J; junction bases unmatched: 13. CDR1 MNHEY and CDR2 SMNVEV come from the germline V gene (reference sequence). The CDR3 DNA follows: TGTGCCAGCAGTTTATTGGGCGCGGGAGAGGGCCTGGATACGCAGTATTTT. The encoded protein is CASSLLGAGEGLDTQYF.

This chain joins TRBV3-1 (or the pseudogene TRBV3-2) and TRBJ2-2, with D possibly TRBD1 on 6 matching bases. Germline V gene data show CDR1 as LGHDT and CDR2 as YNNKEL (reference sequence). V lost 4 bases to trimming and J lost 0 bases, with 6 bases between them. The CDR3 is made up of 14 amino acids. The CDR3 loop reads CASSRTANTGELFF. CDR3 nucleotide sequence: TGTGCCAGCAGCCGGACAGCGAACACCGGGGAGCTGTTTTTT.

The CDR3 sequence: CASSQAATEAFF. The DNA for the CDR3 is TGTGCCAGCAGCCAAGCGGCCACTGAAGCTTTCTTT. The J gene is TRBJ1-1, the V gene TRBV3-1 (or the pseudogene TRBV3-2); D is uncertain. CDR3 size: 12 residues. Trimming took 1 base from V and 4 from J, leaving 4 bases between them. Germline CDR1 is LGHDT and CDR2 is YNNKEL (reference sequence).

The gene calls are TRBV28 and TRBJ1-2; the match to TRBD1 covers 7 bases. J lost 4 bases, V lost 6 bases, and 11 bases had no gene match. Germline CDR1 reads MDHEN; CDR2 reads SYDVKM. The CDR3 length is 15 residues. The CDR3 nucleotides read TGTGCCAGCAGACGTCGGGACAGTAGTTCCTATGGCTACACCTTC. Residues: CASRRRDSSSYGYTF.

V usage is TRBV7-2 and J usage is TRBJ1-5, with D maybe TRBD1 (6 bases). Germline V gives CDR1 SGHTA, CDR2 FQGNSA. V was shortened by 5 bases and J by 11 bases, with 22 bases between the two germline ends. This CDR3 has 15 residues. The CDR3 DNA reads TGTGCCAGCAGCCCCCCTCCGGGACACGTATCAGCCCAGCATTTT. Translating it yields CASSPPPGHVSAQHF. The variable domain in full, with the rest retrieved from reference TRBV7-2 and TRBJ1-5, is GAGVSQSPSNKVTEKGKDVELRCDPISGHTALYWYRQSLGQGLEFLIYFQGNSAPDKSGLPSDRFSAERTGGSVSTLTIQRTQQEDSAVYLCASSPPPGHVSAQHFGDGTRLSIL.

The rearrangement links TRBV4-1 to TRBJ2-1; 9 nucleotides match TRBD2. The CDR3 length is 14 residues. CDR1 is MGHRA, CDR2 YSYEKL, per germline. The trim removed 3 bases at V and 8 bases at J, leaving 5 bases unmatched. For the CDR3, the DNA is TGCGCCAGCAGCCACGGGACTAGCAGCGATGAGCAGTTCTTC. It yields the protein CASSHGTSSDEQFF.

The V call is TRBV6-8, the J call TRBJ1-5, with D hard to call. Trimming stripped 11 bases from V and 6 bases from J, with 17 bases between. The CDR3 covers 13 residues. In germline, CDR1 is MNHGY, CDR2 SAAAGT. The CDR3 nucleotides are TGTGCCTCAAGTCACAATCCCAGTCAGCCCCAGCATTTT. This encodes CASSHNPSQPQHF.

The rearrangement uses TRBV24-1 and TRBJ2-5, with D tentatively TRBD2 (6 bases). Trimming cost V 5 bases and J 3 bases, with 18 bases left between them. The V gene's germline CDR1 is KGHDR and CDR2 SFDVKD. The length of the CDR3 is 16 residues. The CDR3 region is CATSAPQRAGEETQYF. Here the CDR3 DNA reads TGTGCCACCAGTGCTCCCCAGCGGGCCGGTGAAGAGACCCAGTACTTC.

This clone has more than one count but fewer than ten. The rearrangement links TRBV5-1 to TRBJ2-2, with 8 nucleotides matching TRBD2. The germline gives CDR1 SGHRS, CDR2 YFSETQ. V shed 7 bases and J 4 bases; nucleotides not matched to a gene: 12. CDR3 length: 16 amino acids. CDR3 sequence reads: CASSYRRGAATGELFF. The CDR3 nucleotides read TGCGCCAGCTCCTATAGGCGGGGGGCGGCCACCGGGGAGCTGTTTTTT.

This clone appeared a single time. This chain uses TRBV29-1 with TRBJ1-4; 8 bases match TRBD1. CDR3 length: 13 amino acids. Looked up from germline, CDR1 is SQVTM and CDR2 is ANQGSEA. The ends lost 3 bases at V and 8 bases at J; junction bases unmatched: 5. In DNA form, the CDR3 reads TGCAGCGTTGAGTGGGGGACAGGCGAAAAACTGTTTTTT. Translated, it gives CSVEWGTGEKLFF.

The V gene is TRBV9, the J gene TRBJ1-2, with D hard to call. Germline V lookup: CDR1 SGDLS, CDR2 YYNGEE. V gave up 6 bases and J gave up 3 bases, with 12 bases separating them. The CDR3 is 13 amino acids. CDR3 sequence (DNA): TGTGCCAGCACCAATCAAGAAGACTATGGCTACACCTTC. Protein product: CASTNQEDYGYTF.

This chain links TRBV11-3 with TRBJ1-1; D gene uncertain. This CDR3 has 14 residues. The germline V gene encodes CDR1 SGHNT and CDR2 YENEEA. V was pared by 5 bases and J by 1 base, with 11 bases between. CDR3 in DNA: TGTGCCAGCAGCCCGGATGGAAAGAACACTGAAGCTTTCTTT. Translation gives CASSPDGKNTEAFF.

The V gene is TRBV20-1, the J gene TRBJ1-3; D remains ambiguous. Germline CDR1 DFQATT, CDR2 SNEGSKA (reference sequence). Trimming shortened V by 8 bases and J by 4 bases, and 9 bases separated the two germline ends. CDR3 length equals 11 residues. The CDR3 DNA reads TGCAGTCCTGCTTCAGGAAACACCATATATTTT. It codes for CSPASGNTIYF.

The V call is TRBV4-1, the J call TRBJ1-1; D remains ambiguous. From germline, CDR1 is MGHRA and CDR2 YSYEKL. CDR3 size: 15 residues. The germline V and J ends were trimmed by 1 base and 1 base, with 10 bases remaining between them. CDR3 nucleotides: TGCGCCAGCAGCCAAGGGGTAGGGTGGAACACTGAAGCTTTCTTT. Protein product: CASSQGVGWNTEAFF.